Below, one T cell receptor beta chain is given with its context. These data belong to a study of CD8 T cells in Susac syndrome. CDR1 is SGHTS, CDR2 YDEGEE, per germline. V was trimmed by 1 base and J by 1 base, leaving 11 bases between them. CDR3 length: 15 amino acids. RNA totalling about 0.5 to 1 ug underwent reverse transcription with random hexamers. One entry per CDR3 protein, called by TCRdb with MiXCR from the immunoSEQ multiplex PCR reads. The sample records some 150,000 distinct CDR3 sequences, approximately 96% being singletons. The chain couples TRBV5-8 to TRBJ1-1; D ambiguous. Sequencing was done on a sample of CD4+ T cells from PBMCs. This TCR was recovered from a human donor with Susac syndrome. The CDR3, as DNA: TGTGCCAGCAGCTTGCTGCGGGCGAGGAACACTGAAGCTTTCTTT. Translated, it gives CASSLLRARNTEAFF.